Shown below are 11 T cell receptor beta chains from a single sample sequenced in a study of vaccination effects on CD4 cells after COVID-19. Expansion of antigen-specific CD4+ T cells with viral peptide pools was carried out by the ViraFEST assay before sequencing. After roughly 9 days in culture, the CD4+ T cells were isolated. Participants received two doses of either the BNT162b2 or mRNA-1273 vaccine. Assay: immunoSEQ multiplex PCR; the TCRdb copy retains only in-frame clones and omits some. The data contain under 30,000 clones, under 85% of them singletons. The antigens for these receptors are not known. Sequenced here: CD4+ T cells from PBMCs cultured with HCoV-OC43 spike peptides, sampled after COVID-19 vaccination. Documented subset: HCoV-OC43 spike overlapping peptide pool stimulation. All receptors derive from a human donor who received a COVID-19 vaccine.

The rearrangement links TRBV19 to TRBJ2-7; 9 bases agree with TRBD2. After removal of 5 bases from V and 4 bases from J, the junction contained 6 bases not matched to a gene. Germline CDR1 and CDR2: LNHDA and SQIVND (reference sequence). CDR3 size: 14 residues. CDR3: CASSVGLAQYEQYF. In nucleotides, the CDR3 is TGTGCCAGTAGTGTCGGACTAGCGCAGTACGAGCAGTACTTC.

The J gene is TRBJ2-5, the V gene TRBV5-4; tentatively, D is TRBD1 (6 bases). CDR1 SGHNT and CDR2 YYREEE come from the germline V gene (reference sequence). There are 14 residues in the CDR3. V was pared by 4 bases and J by 1 base, with 11 bases between. CDR3 loop: CASSPWTAQETQYF. The CDR3 DNA follows: TGTGCCAGCAGCCCCTGGACAGCCCAAGAGACCCAGTACTTC.

This clone was observed a handful of times. The genes are TRBV24-1 and TRBJ1-1, with 7 bases that match TRBD1. Per the germline V gene, CDR1 is KGHDR and CDR2 is SFDVKD. V dropped 4 bases and J dropped 2; count of bases not matched to a gene: 9. The CDR3 is 16 amino acids. The DNA of the CDR3 is TGTGCCACCAGTGACTCAGACGGGACAGTTAACACTGAAGCTTTCTTT. It translates to CATSDSDGTVNTEAFF.

V is TRBV6-5 and J is TRBJ2-7; 8 bases align to TRBD2. With V trimmed by 4 bases and J by 2 bases, 7 bases remained unmatched. CDR3 length: 15 residues. Germline V CDR1 and CDR2: MNHEY, SVGAGI. The CDR3, as DNA: TGTGCCAGCAGTTTTAGCGGGGACCCCACCTACGAGCAGTACTTC. Translation gives CASSFSGDPTYEQYF.

This chain links TRBV19 with TRBJ1-2, with a possible D match to TRBD1 (5 bases). The V end was cut by 5 bases, the J end by 4 bases, with 20 bases between. The germline V gene encodes CDR1 LNHDA and CDR2 SQIVND (reference sequence). The CDR3 covers 16 residues. The chain's CDR3 is CASSPSHDQGFYGYTF. DNA for the CDR3: TGTGCCAGTAGTCCCTCCCACGACCAGGGATTCTATGGCTACACCTTC. The variable domain in full, with the rest retrieved from reference TRBV19 and TRBJ1-2, is DGGITQSPKYLFRKEGQNVTLSCEQNLNHDAMYWYRQDPGQGLRLIYYSQIVNDFQKGDIAEGYSVSREKKESFPLTVTSAQKNPTAFYLCASSPSHDQGFYGYTFGSGTRLTVV.

This chain links TRBV7-8 with TRBJ2-7; TRBD1 matches at 10 bases. With 6 bases clipped from V and 0 bases from J, the junction kept 5 bases outside the gene matches. This CDR3 has 15 residues. The germline CDR1 and CDR2 sequences are SGHVS and FQNEAQ. CDR3 nucleotides: TGTGCCAGCAGACGGGACAGGGGCCGCTCCTACGAGCAGTACTTC. Translation: CASRRDRGRSYEQYF.

V is TRBV18 and J is TRBJ1-1; D remains unclear. The ends were cut back, 1 base at V and 5 bases at J, with 14 bases in the middle. Germline lookup yields CDR1 KGHSH and CDR2 LQKENI. This CDR3 has 15 amino acids. The CDR3 reads CASSPRSTSETEAFF. In nucleotides, the CDR3 is TGTGCCAGCTCACCACGGTCCACATCAGAAACTGAAGCTTTCTTT. Full variable domain (outside the CDR3, taken from reference TRBV18 and TRBJ1-1): NAGVMQNPRHLVRRRGQEARLRCSPMKGHSHVYWYRQLPEEGLKFMVYLQKENIIDESGMPKERFSAEFPKEGPSILRIQQVVRGDSAAYFCASSPRSTSETEAFFGQGTRLTVV.

There are a few counts of this clone. This chain joins TRBV7-9 and TRBJ2-7, with TRBD1 as a possible D gene (6 bases). Germline assignment: CDR1 SEHNR and CDR2 FQNEAQ (reference sequence). Trimming left V 4 bases short and J 3 bases short, with 19 bases between. The CDR3 length is 16 residues. CDR3 amino acids: CASSSHDRNGNYEQYF. CDR3 nucleotides: TGTGCCAGCAGCTCTCACGACAGGAACGGAAACTACGAGCAGTACTTC.

The chain carries TRBV27 and TRBJ1-2; maybe TRBD1 (6 bases). V was trimmed by 6 bases and J by 2 bases, leaving 28 bases between them. The CDR3 consists of 19 residues. Per germline, CDR1 MNHEY and CDR2 SMNVEV (reference sequence). The chain's CDR3 is CASSPLNGGGVTLNYGYTF. The CDR3 DNA is TGTGCCAGCAGCCCTTTAAATGGAGGGGGGGTGACCCTAAACTATGGCTACACCTTC.

The genes are TRBV7-7 and TRBJ2-5; 9 bases fit TRBD1. Germline V gives CDR1 SSHAT, CDR2 FNYEAQ (reference sequence). V lost 5 bases and J lost 5; bases outside the gene matches: 6. This CDR3 is built from 14 residues. The chain's CDR3 is CASSPGQGYETQYF. In DNA form, the CDR3 reads TGTGCCAGCAGCCCGGGACAGGGTTATGAGACCCAGTACTTC.

The rearrangement links TRBV2 to TRBJ2-2; 11 bases are shared with TRBD1. Germline V gene lookup returns CDR1 SNHLY and CDR2 FYNNEI. This CDR3 is built from 14 residues. The V and J ends lost 5 bases and 7 bases, in that order; junction bases with no gene match: 3. CDR3 sequence reads: CASSRTGGVGELFF. The DNA of the CDR3 is TGTGCCAGCAGTCGGACAGGGGGCGTCGGGGAGCTGTTTTTT.